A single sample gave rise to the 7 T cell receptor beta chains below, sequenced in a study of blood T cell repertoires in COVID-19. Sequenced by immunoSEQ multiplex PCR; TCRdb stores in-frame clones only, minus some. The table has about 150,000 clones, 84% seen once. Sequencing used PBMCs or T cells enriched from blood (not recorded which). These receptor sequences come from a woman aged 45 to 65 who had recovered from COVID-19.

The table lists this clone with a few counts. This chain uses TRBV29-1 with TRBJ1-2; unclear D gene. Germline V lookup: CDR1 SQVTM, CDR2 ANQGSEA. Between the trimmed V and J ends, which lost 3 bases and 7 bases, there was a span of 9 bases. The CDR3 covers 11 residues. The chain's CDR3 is CSVEEGLGYTF. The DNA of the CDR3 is TGCAGCGTTGAGGAGGGTCTTGGCTACACCTTC.

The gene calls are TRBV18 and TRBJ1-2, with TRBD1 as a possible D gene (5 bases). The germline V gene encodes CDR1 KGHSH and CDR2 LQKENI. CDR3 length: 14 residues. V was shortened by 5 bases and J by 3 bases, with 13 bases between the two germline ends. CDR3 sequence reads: CASSTRQSDYGYTF. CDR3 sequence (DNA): TGTGCCAGCTCAACTCGACAGTCTGACTATGGCTACACCTTC.

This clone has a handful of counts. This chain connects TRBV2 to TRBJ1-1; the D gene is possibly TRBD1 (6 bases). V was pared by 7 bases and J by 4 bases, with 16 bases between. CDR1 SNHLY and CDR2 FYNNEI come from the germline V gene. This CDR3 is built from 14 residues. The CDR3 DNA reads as TGTGCCAGCATTGGCCGGGACATGAGCACTGAAGCTTTCTTT. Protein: CASIGRDMSTEAFF.

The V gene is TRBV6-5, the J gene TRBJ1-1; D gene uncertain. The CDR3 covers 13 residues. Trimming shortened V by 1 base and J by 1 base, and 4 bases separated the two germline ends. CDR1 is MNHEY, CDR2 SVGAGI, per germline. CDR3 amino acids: CASSYFWNTEAFF. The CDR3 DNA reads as TGTGCCAGCAGTTACTTCTGGAACACTGAAGCTTTCTTT.

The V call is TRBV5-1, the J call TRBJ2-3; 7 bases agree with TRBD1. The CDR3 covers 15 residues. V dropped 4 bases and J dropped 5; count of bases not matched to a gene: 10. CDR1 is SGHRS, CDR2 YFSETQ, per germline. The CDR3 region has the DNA TGCGCCAGCAGCCGTCAGGGGGTAAAGGGAGATACGCAGTATTTT. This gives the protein CASSRQGVKGDTQYF. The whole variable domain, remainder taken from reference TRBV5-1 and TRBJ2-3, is KAGVTQTPRYLIKTRGQQVTLSCSPISGHRSVSWYQQTPGQGLQFLFEYFSETQRNKGNFPGRFSGRQFSNSRSEMNVSTLELGDSALYLCASSRQGVKGDTQYFGPGTRLTVL.

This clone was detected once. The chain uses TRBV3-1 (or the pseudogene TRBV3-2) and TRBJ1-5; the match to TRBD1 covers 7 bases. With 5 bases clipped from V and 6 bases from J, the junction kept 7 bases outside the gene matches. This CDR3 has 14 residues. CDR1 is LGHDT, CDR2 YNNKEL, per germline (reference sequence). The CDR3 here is CASSSGQAGQPQHF. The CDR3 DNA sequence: TGTGCCAGCAGCTCTGGACAGGCGGGTCAGCCCCAGCATTTT.

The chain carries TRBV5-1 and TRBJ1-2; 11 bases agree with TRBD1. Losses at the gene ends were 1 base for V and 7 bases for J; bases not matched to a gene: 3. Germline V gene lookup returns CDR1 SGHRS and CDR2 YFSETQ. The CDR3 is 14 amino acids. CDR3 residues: CASSLTGTGGGYTF. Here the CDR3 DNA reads TGCGCCAGCAGCTTGACCGGGACAGGGGGTGGCTACACCTTC.